This T cell receptor beta chain was profiled in a study of T-cell memory formation after mild COVID-19. Study results and caveats: Whereas later expanders leaned CD4+, clones contracting day 15 to 85 showed a balanced CD4/CD8 makeup.

Germline V gives CDR1 SGHDT, CDR2 YYEEEE. The CDR3 runs to 14 residues. The germline V and J ends were trimmed by 2 bases and 5 bases, with 13 bases remaining between them. TCRdb re-analysed the 5' RACE reads in MiXCR, keeping a single row per CDR3 protein. Among 300,000 to 400,000 distinct CDR3 sequences, roughly 13% were seen once, and the ten largest hold over 20%. This clonotype was detected a few times. What it binds is not known. The chain is built from TRBV5-6 and TRBJ1-1; D is unclear. This receptor was taken from a young man who had mild COVID-19 (a few samples of this study predate the infection). Cell type and time point are not known. The sample was PBMCs or a T cell subset sorted from them (not recorded which). The CDR3 DNA reads as TGTGCCAGCAGCTTCGACCCCCGTGGGACTGAAGCTTTCTTT. Its translation is CASSFDPRGTEAFF. Supplemented by reference TRBV5-6 and TRBJ1-1, the full variable domain reads DAGVTQSPTHLIKTRGQQVTLRCSPKSGHDTVSWYQQALGQGPQFIFQYYEEEERQRGNFPDRFSGHQFPNYSSELNVNALLLGDSALYLCASSFDPRGTEAFFGQGTRLTVV.